What follows are 13 T cell receptor beta chains derived from one specimen sequenced in a study of cytomegalovirus exposure and HLA in healthy donors. The PCR ran on 60 Vbeta and 13 Jbeta primers. Assay: immunoSEQ multiplex PCR; the TCRdb copy retains only in-frame clones and omits some. The specimen's table records under 200,000 clones. Sequencing was done on a sample of PBMCs. These receptor sequences come from a woman aged 18-29 years in good health and CMV-seropositive.

The chain links TRBV6-4 to TRBJ1-6; 8 bases are a match to TRBD1. V trimming: 6 bases; J trimming: 8 bases; junction bases outside the gene matches: 9. The CDR3 spans 15 residues. Germline V gives CDR1 MRHNA, CDR2 SNTAGT. The CDR3 region is CASSGGQGEHSPLHF. The CDR3 DNA sequence: TGTGCCAGCAGCGGCGGACAGGGAGAGCATTCACCCCTCCACTTT.

This sequence joins TRBV13 and TRBJ1-1; no clear D. The CDR3 spans 15 residues. Germline lookup yields CDR1 PRHDT and CDR2 FYEKMQ (reference sequence). V was shortened by 3 bases and J by 2 bases, with 13 bases between the two germline ends. The CDR3 region is CASSFRSGRNTEAFF. CDR3 sequence (DNA): TGTGCCAGCAGCTTTAGATCCGGTCGTAACACTGAAGCTTTCTTT.

J is TRBJ2-2 and V is TRBV7-9; 9 nucleotides match TRBD1. The CDR3 consists of 16 residues. The germline gives CDR1 SEHNR, CDR2 FQNEAQ (reference sequence). With 5 bases clipped from V and 4 bases from J, the junction kept 8 bases outside the gene matches. The CDR3: CASSGPGTGITGELFF. CDR3 nucleotides: TGTGCCAGCAGCGGCCCCGGGACAGGGATCACCGGGGAGCTGTTTTTT.

The CDR3 coding sequence is TGTGCCAGCAGTGCATCCGGGACAGACTACAATGAGCAGTTCTTC. Its protein product is CASSASGTDYNEQFF. V usage is TRBV6-4 and J usage is TRBJ2-1; TRBD1 matches at 7 bases. There are 15 residues in the CDR3. V lost 4 bases and J lost 3; bases outside the gene matches: 6. Germline V gene sequence: CDR1 MRHNA, CDR2 SNTAGT.

V and J are TRBV4-1 and TRBJ2-3, with 13 bases fitting TRBD2. The CDR3 loop spans 14 amino acids. In germline, CDR1 is MGHRA, CDR2 YSYEKL. Trimming at V came to 8 bases and at J to 4 bases, leaving 3 bases not matched to a gene. The CDR3 sequence is CASGGLAGADTQYF. Written as DNA, the CDR3 is TGCGCCAGCGGCGGACTAGCGGGGGCAGATACGCAGTATTTT.

The genes are TRBV27 and TRBJ1-2; 8 bases are shared with TRBD1. The CDR3 runs 17 residues. The germline gives CDR1 MNHEY, CDR2 SMNVEV (reference sequence). With 5 bases clipped from V and 4 bases from J, the junction kept 15 bases outside the gene matches. DNA for the CDR3: TGTGCCAGCAGTCCATATCCCCGGACAGGGCAAACCTATGGCTACACCTTC. This codes for CASSPYPRTGQTYGYTF.

The chain carries TRBV11-2 and TRBJ2-2, with 10 bases that match TRBD2. V lost 4 bases, J lost 5 bases, and 13 bases stayed unmatched. The CDR3 sequence is 18 residues long. Germline V CDR1 and CDR2: SGHAT, FQNNGV. DNA for the CDR3: TGTGCCAGCAGCTGGCTCCAGCGGGGGGGCCGGCGAACCGGGGAGCTGTTTTTT. Translated, it gives CASSWLQRGGRRTGELFF.

The chain is built from TRBV27 and TRBJ2-3, with 15 bases lining up with TRBD2. CDR1 and CDR2 from the germline V gene are MNHEY and SMNVEV (reference sequence). CDR3 length: 15 amino acids. Trimming took 6 bases from V and 4 from J; bases not matched to a gene: 2. The CDR3 DNA sequence: TGTGCCAGCAGAGGACTAGCGGGAGGGCCAGATACGCAGTATTTT. Protein sequence: CASRGLAGGPDTQYF.

The gene calls are TRBV21-1 and TRBJ2-7; the tabulated D call, TRBD1, remains unverified against the DNA. TRBV21-1 is listed as a pseudogene. The CDR3 is 16 residues long. The CDR3 DNA reads as TGTGCCAGCAGCAATGAGGGGGCCAGGGGGCGATACGAGCAGTACTTC. Protein: CASSNEGARGRYEQYF.

J is TRBJ1-1 and V is TRBV29-1; 7 bases agree with TRBD1. V shed 5 bases and J 1 base; nucleotides not matched to a gene: 10. CDR1 is SQVTM and CDR2 is ANQGSEA in the germline V gene. The CDR3 covers 15 residues. The DNA of the CDR3 is TGCAGCGTTAAAAGCTGGACAGGCCGGAACACTGAAGCTTTCTTT. This translates into CSVKSWTGRNTEAFF.

This rearrangement joins TRBV5-4 to TRBJ2-7, with 9 bases lining up with TRBD1. In germline, CDR1 is SGHNT, CDR2 YYREEE (reference sequence). The CDR3 is 14 amino acids. J gave up 0 bases and V 4 bases, and 2 bases lay outside the gene matches. CDR3 nucleotides: TGTGCCAGCAGCGGGACAGGGAGCTCCTACGAGCAGTACTTC. It translates to CASSGTGSSYEQYF.

This sequence joins TRBV19 and TRBJ1-4; D ambiguous. From germline, CDR1 is LNHDA and CDR2 SQIVND (reference sequence). The germline V and J ends were trimmed by 4 bases and 4 bases, with 13 bases remaining between them. The CDR3 has 15 residues. The CDR3: CASSKTPPINEKLFF. In DNA form, the CDR3 reads TGTGCCAGTAGTAAGACACCTCCGATTAATGAAAAACTGTTTTTT. Full variable domain (missing parts from reference TRBV19 and TRBJ1-4): DGGITQSPKYLFRKEGQNVTLSCEQNLNHDAMYWYRQDPGQGLRLIYYSQIVNDFQKGDIAEGYSVSREKKESFPLTVTSAQKNPTAFYLCASSKTPPINEKLFFGSGTQLSVL.

J is TRBJ1-4 and V is TRBV11-2; D not certain. The CDR3 has 13 residues. Between the trimmed V and J ends, which lost 3 bases and 8 bases, there was a span of 10 bases. Germline CDR1 and CDR2: SGHAT and FQNNGV. CDR3: CASSLGESEKLFF. CDR3 nucleotides: TGTGCCAGCAGCTTGGGAGAATCAGAAAAACTGTTTTTT.